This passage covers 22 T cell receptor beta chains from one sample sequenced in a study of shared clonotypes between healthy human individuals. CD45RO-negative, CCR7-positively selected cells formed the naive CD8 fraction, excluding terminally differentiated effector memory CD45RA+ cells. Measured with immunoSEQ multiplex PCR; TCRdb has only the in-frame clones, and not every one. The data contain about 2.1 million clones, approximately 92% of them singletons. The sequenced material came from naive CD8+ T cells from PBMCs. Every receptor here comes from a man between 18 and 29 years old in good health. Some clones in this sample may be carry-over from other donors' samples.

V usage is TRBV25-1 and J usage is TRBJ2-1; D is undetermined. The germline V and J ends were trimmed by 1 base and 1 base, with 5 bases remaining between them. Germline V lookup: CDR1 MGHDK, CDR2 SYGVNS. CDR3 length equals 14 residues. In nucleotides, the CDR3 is TGTGCCAGCAGTGAATTGTATTCCTACAATGAGCAGTTCTTC. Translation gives CASSELYSYNEQFF. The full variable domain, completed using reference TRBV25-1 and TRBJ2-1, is EADIYQTPRYLVIGTGKKITLECSQTMGHDKMYWYQQDPGMELHLIHYSYGVNSTEKGDLSSESTVSRIRTEHFPLTLESARPSHTSQYLCASSELYSYNEQFFGPGTRLTVL.

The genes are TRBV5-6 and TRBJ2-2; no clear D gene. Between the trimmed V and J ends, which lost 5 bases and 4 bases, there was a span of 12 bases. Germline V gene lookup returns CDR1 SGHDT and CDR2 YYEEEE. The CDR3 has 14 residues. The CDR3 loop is CASRPGWGTGELFF. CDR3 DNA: TGTGCCAGCAGGCCTGGATGGGGCACCGGGGAGCTGTTTTTT.

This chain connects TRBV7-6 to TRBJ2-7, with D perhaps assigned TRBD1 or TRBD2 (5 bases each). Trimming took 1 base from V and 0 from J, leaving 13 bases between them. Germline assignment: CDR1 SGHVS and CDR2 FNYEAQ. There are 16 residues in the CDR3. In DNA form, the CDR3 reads TGTGCCAGCAGCTTAGGGCAGGGTGGGAGCTCCTACGAGCAGTACTTC. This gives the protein CASSLGQGGSSYEQYF.

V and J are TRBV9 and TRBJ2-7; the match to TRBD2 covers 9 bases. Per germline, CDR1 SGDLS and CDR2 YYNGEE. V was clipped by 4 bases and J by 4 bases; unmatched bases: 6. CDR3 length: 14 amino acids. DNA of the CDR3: TGTGCCAGCAGCTCGGGAGCGGGAGGATACGAGCAGTACTTC. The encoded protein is CASSSGAGGYEQYF.

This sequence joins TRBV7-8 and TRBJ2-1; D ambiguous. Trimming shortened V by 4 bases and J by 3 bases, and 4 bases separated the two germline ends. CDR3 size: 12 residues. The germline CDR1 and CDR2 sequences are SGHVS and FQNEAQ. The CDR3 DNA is TGTGCCAGCAGCTCAGTCTACAATGAGCAGTTCTTC. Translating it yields CASSSVYNEQFF.

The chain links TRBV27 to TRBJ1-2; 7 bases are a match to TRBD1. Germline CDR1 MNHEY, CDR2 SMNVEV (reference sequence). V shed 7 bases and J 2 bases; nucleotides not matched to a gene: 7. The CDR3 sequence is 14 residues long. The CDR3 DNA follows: TGTGCCAGCACCAATTACAGGGGAAACTATGGCTACACCTTC. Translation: CASTNYRGNYGYTF.

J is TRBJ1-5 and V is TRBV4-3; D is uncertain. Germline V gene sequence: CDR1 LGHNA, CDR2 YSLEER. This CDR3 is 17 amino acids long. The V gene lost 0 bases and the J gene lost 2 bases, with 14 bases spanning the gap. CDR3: CASSQDPAGVGNQPQHF. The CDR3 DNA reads TGCGCCAGCAGCCAAGATCCCGCCGGCGTGGGCAATCAGCCCCAGCATTTT.

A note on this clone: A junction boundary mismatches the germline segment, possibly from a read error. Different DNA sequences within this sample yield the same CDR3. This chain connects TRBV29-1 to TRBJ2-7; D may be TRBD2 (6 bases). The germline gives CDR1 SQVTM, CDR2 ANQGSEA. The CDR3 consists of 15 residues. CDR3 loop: CSVGGGVVPSYEQYF. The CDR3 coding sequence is TGCAGCGTTGGAGGAGGGGTGGTCCCTTCCTACGAGCAGTACTTT.

The CDR3 region is CARSLGHCRAGGKDEQFF. CDR3 in DNA: TGTGCCAGAAGCTTGGGGCATTGTCGAGCGGGAGGGAAGGATGAGCAGTTCTTC. The rearrangement uses TRBV5-3 and TRBJ2-1, with 10 bases aligning to TRBD2. TRBV5-3 falls under the ORF class, with uncertain function. V trimming: 0 bases; J trimming: 8 bases; junction bases outside the gene matches: 14. This CDR3 comprises 18 residues.

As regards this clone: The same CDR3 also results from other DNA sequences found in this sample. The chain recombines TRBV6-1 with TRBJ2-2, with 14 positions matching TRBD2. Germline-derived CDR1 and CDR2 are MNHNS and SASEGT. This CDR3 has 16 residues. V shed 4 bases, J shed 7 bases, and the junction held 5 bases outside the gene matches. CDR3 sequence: CASSGLAGGPGGELFF. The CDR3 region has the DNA TGTGCCAGCAGTGGACTAGCGGGAGGGCCTGGCGGGGAGCTGTTTTTT.

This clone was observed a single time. The CDR3 sequence is CASSRQGTLSEAFF. Here the CDR3 DNA reads TGTGCCAGCAGCCGACAGGGTACCCTTAGTGAAGCTTTCTTT. This chain links TRBV27 with TRBJ1-1, with 7 bases aligning to TRBD1. Germline lookup yields CDR1 MNHEY and CDR2 SMNVEV (reference sequence). V was clipped by 6 bases and J by 7 bases; unmatched bases: 11. The CDR3 spans 14 residues.

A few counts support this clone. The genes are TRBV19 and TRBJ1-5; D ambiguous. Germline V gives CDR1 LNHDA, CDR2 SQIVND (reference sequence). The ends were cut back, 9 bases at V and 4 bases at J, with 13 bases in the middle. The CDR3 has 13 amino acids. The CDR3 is CASRRGGNQPQHF. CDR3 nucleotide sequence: TGTGCCAGCAGGCGGGGAGGGAATCAGCCCCAGCATTTT.

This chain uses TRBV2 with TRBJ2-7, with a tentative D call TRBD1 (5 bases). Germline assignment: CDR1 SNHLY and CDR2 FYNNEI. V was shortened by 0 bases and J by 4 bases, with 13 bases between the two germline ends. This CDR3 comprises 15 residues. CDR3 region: CASSEAAGSGYEQYF. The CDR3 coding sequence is TGTGCCAGCAGTGAAGCCGCAGGGTCAGGGTACGAGCAGTACTTC.

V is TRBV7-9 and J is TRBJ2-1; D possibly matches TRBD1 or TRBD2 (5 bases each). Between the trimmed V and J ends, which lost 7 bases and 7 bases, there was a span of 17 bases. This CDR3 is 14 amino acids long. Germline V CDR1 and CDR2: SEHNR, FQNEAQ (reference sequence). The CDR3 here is CASTLRGSPNEQFF. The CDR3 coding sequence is TGTGCCAGCACCCTGAGGGGTTCCCCAAATGAGCAGTTCTTC.

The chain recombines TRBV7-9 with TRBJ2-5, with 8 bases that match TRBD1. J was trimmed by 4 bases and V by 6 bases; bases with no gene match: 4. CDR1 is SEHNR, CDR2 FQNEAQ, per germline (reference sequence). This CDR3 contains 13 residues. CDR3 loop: CASRYGQGETQYF. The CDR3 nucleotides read TGTGCCAGCAGGTACGGACAGGGAGAGACCCAGTACTTC.

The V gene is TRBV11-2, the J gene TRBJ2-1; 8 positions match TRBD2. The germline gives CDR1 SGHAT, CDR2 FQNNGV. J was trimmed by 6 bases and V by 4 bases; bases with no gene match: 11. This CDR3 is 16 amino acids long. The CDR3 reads CASSSHAGGFLNEQFF. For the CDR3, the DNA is TGTGCCAGCAGCTCGCATGCGGGAGGTTTCCTCAATGAGCAGTTCTTC. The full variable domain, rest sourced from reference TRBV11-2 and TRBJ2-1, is EAGVAQSPRYKIIEKRQSVAFWCNPISGHATLYWYQQILGQGPKLLIQFQNNGVVDDSQLPKDRFSAERLKGVDSTLKIQPAKLEDSAVYLCASSSHAGGFLNEQFFGPGTRLTVL.

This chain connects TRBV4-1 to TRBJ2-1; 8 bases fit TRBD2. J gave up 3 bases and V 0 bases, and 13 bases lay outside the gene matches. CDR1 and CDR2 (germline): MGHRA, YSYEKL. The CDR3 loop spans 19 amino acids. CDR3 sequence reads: CASSQEEPGLGIRYNEQFF. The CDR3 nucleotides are TGCGCCAGCAGCCAAGAGGAACCGGGACTAGGGATTCGCTACAATGAGCAGTTCTTC.

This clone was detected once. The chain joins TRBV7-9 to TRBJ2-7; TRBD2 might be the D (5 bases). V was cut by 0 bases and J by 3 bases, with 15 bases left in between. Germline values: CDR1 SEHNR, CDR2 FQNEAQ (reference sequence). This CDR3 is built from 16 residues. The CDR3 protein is CASSLAPAREYYEQYF. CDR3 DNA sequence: TGTGCCAGCAGCTTAGCCCCAGCTCGGGAATACTACGAGCAGTACTTC.

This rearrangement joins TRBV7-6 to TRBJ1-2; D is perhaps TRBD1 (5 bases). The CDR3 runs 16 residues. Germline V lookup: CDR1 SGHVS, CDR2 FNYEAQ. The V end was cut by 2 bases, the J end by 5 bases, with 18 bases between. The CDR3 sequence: CASSLPLGEGGYGYTF. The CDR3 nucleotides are TGTGCCAGCAGCTTACCCCTGGGGGAGGGAGGTTATGGCTACACCTTC.

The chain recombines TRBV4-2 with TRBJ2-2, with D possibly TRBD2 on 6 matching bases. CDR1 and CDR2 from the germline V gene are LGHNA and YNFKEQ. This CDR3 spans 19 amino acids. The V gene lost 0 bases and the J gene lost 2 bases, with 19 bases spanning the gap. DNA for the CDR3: TGTGCCAGCAGCCAAGAGGCTATAGGGACTCCTCCAAACACCGGGGAGCTGTTTTTT. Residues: CASSQEAIGTPPNTGELFF.

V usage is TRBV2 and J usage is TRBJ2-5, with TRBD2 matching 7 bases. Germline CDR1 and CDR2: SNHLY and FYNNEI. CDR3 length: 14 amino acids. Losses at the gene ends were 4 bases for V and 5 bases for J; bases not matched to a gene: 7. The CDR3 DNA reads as TGTGCCAGCAGTGGGGACTACTCACACGAGACCCAGTACTTC. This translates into CASSGDYSHETQYF.

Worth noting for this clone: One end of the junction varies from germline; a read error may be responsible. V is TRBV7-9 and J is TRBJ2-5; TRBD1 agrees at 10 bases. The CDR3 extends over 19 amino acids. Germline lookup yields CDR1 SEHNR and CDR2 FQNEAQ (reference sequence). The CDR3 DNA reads TGTGCCAGCAGCTACCAACCGGGACAGGGGATTTATGCAAGAGAGGCCCAGTACTTC. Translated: CASSYQPGQGIYAREAQYF.